The next 9 T cell receptor beta chains were all read from a single sample in a study of shared clonotypes between healthy human individuals. Terminally differentiated effector memory CD45RA+ cells were excluded by CCR7 positive selection of CD45RO-negative cells. Measured with immunoSEQ multiplex PCR; TCRdb has only the in-frame clones, and not every one. The sample lists roughly 810,000 clones, about 96% occurring once. The sequenced material came from naive CD8+ T cells sorted from blood. These receptor sequences come from a man aged 25-45 years in good health.

The V call is TRBV11-2, the J call TRBJ2-5; D might be TRBD2 (6 bases). The CDR3 spans 15 residues. CDR1 is SGHAT and CDR2 is FQNNGV in the germline V gene. Trimming took 3 bases from V and 5 from J, leaving 16 bases between them. CDR3 DNA: TGTGCCAGCAGCTTGGGGGAGGCAGGGATTGAGACCCAGTACTTC. Its protein is CASSLGEAGIETQYF.

The chain has TRBV7-2 and TRBJ2-2, with D unclear. The germline gives CDR1 SGHTA, CDR2 FQGNSA. The length of the CDR3 is 12 residues. Trimming removed 7 bases from V and 5 bases from J, with 8 bases in between. The CDR3 DNA reads TGTGCCAGCAACTCCATTACCGGGGAGCTGTTTTTT. Residues: CASNSITGELFF.

In DNA form, the CDR3 reads TGCAGCGTCCTCGGGACCACGCAAGAGACCCAGTACTTC. Protein product: CSVLGTTQETQYF. The chain has TRBV29-1 and TRBJ2-5; D could derive from TRBD1 or TRBD2 (5 bases each). The CDR3 has 13 amino acids. CDR1 and CDR2 from the germline V gene are SQVTM and ANQGSEA. Between the trimmed V and J ends, which lost 6 bases and 2 bases, there was a span of 13 bases.

The chain couples TRBV7-2 to TRBJ1-5; the match to TRBD1 covers 9 bases. This CDR3 spans 15 amino acids. J lost 5 bases, V lost 5 bases, and 7 bases had no gene match. The germline gives CDR1 SGHTA, CDR2 FQGNSA. CDR3 protein: CASSAAGTGYQPQHF. The CDR3 DNA reads as TGTGCCAGCAGCGCCGCCGGGACAGGGTATCAGCCCCAGCATTTT.

The V and J genes are TRBV23-1 and TRBJ2-7, with D unclear. TRBV23-1 is an ORF, and what it does is uncertain. The CDR3 runs to 17 residues. V was clipped by 2 bases and J by 6 bases, with 23 bases between them. Here the CDR3 reads CASSQGLWMARPREQYF. The DNA for the CDR3 is TGCGCCAGCAGTCAAGGCCTTTGGATGGCCCGACCCCGCGAGCAGTACTTC.

The genes are TRBV28 and TRBJ2-5; D unresolved. This CDR3 spans 13 amino acids. Trimming took 3 bases from V and 1 from J, leaving 6 bases between them. Per the germline V gene, CDR1 is MDHEN and CDR2 is SYDVKM. As DNA, the CDR3 is TGTGCCAGCAGTTTTTTAGGCCAAGAGACCCAGTACTTC. Protein product: CASSFLGQETQYF.

The rearrangement links TRBV7-2 to TRBJ2-7; D possibly corresponds to TRBD2 (6 bases). V lost 3 bases and J 3 bases, leaving 12 bases between the germline ends. From germline, CDR1 is SGHTA and CDR2 FQGNSA. This CDR3 is 14 amino acids long. CDR3 amino acids: CASSFLLTSYEQYF. The CDR3 region has the DNA TGTGCCAGCAGCTTCCTTTTGACTAGCTACGAGCAGTACTTC.

V usage is TRBV7-8 and J usage is TRBJ2-7; TRBD2 matches 8 bases. The CDR3 covers 15 residues. Per the germline V gene, CDR1 is SGHVS and CDR2 is FQNEAQ. Unmatched junction bases numbered 12, after V lost 10 bases and J lost 1 base. The CDR3 reads CATIPVLAVSYEQYF. CDR3 DNA: TGTGCCACCATCCCGGTACTAGCGGTATCCTACGAGCAGTACTTC.

The chain employs TRBV9 and TRBJ2-3; D may be TRBD2 (5 bases). V lost 3 bases to trimming and J lost 3 bases, with 20 bases between them. Germline values: CDR1 SGDLS, CDR2 YYNGEE. The CDR3 has 17 residues. CDR3 loop: CASSGYDFSDRTDTQYF. The CDR3, as DNA: TGTGCCAGCAGCGGATACGACTTTAGCGATAGGACAGATACGCAGTATTTT.